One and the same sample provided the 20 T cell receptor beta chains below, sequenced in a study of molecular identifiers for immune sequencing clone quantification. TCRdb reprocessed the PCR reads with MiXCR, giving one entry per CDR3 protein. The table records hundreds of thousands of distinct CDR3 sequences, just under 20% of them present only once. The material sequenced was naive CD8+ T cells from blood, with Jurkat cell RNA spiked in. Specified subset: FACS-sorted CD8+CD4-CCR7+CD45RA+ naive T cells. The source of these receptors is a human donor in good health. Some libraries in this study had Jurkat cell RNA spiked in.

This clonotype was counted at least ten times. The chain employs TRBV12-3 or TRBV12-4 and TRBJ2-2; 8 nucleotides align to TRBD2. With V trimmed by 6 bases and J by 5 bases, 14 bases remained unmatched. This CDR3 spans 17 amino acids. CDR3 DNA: TGTGCCAGCAGCTCCGAAGGGAGCGGGAGTGAGACCGGGGAGCTGTTTTTT. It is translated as CASSSEGSGSETGELFF.

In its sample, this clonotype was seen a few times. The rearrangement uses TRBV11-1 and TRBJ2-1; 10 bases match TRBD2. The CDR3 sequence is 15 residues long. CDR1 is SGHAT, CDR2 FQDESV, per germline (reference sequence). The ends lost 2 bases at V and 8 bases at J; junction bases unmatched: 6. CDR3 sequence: CASSLWASGSDEQFF. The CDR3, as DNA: TGTGCCAGCAGCTTATGGGCTAGCGGGAGTGATGAGCAGTTCTTC.

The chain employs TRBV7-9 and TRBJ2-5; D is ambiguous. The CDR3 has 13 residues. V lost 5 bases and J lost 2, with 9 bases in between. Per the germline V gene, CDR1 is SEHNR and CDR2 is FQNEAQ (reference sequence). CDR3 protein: CASSRLGQETQYF. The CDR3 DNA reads TGTGCCAGCAGCCGGTTAGGGCAAGAGACCCAGTACTTC.

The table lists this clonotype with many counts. CDR3: CSARDREAGTGNQPQHF. CDR3 DNA: TGCAGTGCTAGAGATCGCGAGGCCGGGACAGGGAATCAGCCCCAGCATTTT. The genes are TRBV20-1 and TRBJ1-5; TRBD1 matches 9 bases. Looked up from germline, CDR1 is DFQATT and CDR2 is SNEGSKA (reference sequence). V shed 0 bases and J 4 bases; nucleotides not matched to a gene: 10. This CDR3 region has 17 residues.

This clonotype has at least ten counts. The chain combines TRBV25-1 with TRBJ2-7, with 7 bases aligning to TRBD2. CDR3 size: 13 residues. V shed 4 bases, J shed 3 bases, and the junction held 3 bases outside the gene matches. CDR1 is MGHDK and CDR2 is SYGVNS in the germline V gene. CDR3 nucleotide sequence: TGTGCCAGCAGTGGGGGGGGAATCTACGAGCAGTACTTC. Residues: CASSGGGIYEQYF.

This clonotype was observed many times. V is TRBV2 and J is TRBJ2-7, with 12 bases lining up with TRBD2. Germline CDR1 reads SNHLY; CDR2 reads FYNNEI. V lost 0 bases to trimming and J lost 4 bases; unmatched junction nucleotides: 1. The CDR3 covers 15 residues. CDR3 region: CASSEALAGGYEQYF. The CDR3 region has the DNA TGTGCCAGCAGTGAAGCCCTAGCGGGAGGGTACGAGCAGTACTTC.

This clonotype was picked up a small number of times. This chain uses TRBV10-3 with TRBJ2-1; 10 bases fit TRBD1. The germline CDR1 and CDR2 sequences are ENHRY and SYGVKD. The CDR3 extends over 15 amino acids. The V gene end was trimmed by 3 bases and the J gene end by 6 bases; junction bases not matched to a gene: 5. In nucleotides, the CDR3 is TGTGCCATCAGTGAATTGGGACAGGGGCGCAATGAGCAGTTCTTC. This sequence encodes CAISELGQGRNEQFF.

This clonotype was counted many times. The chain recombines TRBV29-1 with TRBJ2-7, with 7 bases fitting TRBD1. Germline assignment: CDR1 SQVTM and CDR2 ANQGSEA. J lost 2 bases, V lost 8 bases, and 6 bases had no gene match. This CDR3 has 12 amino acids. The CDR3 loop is CSIWTGPYEQYF. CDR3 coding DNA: TGCAGCATCTGGACAGGCCCCTACGAGCAGTACTTC.

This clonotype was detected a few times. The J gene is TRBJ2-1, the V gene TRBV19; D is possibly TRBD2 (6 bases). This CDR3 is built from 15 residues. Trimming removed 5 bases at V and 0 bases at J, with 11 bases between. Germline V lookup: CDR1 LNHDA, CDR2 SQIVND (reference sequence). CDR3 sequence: CASSLAEPSYNEQFF. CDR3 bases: TGTGCCAGTAGTTTAGCGGAACCCTCCTACAATGAGCAGTTCTTC.

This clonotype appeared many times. CDR3 bases: TGTGCCAGCAGTTACGACCCCTCGTGGGCTTTCTTT. It specifies CASSYDPSWAFF. V usage is TRBV6-2 or TRBV6-3 and J usage is TRBJ1-1; no firm D call. Germline CDR1 is MNHEY and CDR2 is SVGEGT. The CDR3 is 12 amino acids. Trimming stripped 2 bases from V and 11 bases from J, with 12 bases between.

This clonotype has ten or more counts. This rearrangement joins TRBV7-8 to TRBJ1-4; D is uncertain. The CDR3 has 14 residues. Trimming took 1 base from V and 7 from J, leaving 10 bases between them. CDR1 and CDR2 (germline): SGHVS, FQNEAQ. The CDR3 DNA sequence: TGTGCCAGCAGCTTAGACCACAGCGGTGAAAAACTGTTTTTT. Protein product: CASSLDHSGEKLFF.

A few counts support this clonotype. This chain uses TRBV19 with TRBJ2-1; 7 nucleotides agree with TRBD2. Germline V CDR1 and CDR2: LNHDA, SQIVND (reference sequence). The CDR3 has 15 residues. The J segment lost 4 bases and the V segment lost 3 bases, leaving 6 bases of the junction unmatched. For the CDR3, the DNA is TGTGCCAGTAGTATCGTGAGCGGGACTTACAATGAGCAGTTCTTC. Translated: CASSIVSGTYNEQFF.

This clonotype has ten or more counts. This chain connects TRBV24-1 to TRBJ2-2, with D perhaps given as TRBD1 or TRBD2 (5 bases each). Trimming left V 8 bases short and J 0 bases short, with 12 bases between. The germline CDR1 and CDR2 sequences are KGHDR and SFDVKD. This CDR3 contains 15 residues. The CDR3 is CATNSGTTNTGELFF. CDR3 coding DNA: TGTGCCACCAATTCCGGGACGACGAACACCGGGGAGCTGTTTTTT.

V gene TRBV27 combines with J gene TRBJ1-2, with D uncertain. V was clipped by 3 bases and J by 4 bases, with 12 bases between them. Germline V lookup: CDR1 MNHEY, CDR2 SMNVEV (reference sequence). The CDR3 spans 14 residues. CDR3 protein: CASSLSSPAYGYTF. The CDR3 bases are TGTGCCAGCAGTTTGAGTTCCCCGGCCTATGGCTACACCTTC.

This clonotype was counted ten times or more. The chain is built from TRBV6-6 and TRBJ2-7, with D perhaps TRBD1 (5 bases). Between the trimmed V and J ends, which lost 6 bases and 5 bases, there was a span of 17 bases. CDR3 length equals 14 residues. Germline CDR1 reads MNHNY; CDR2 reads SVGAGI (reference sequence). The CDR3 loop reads CASRKEAGYDEQYF. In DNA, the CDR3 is TGTGCCAGCAGAAAAGAGGCAGGGTACGACGAGCAGTACTTC.

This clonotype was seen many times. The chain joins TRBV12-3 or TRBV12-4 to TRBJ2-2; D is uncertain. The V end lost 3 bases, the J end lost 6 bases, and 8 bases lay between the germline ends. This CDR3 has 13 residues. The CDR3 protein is CASSFTNPGELFF. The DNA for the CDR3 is TGTGCCAGCAGTTTCACCAACCCCGGGGAGCTGTTTTTT.

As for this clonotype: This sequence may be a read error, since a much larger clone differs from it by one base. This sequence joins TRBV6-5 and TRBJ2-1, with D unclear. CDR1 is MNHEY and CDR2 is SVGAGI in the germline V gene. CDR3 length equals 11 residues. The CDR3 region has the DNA TGTGCCGGCAGTTACGGAGCTGAGCAGTTCTTC. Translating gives CAGSYGAEQFF.

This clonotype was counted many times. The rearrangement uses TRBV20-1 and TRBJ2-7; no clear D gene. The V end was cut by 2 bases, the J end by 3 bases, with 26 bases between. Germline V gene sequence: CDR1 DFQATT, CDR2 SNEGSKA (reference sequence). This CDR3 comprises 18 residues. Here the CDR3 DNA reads TGCAGTGCTAGATGGCAGGATAGGAAACAAGGTCCCCTCTACGAGCAGTACTTC. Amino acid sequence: CSARWQDRKQGPLYEQYF.

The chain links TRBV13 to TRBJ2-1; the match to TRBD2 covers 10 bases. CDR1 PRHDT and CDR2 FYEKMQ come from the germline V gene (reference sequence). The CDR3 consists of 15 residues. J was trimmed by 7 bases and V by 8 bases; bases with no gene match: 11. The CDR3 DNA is TGTGCCAGCCGCGAAGCGGGAGGGTCGAGTAATGAGCAGTTCTTC. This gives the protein CASREAGGSSNEQFF.

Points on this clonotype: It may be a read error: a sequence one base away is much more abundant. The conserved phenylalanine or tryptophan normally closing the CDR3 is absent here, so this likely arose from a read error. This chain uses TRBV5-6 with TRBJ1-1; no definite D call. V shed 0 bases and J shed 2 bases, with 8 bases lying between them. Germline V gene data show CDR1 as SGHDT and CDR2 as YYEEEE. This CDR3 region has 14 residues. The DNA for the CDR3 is TGTGCCAGCAGCTTGGTTGAGGGTAACACTGAAGCTTTCTCT. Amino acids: CASSLVEGNTEAFS.